The present TCR beta chain was sequenced within a study of blood T cell repertoires in COVID-19. The overall study: The analysed material was cDNA or gDNA that came from T cells, B-cell-depleted T cells, or PBMCs.

In the original analysis: Reference gene primer amplification yielded estimated nucleated cell counts. Sequenced by immunoSEQ multiplex PCR; TCRdb stores in-frame clones only, minus some. The V and J calls and clone size were taken over from that table, and D and trimming were inferred from the DNA. The sample consists of approximately 200,000 clones, about 86% of them appearing once. Each exposed participant met a COVID-19 case in the 2 weeks preceding study entry. This clone was counted between two and nine times. Trimming shortened V by 2 bases and J by 0 bases, and 12 bases separated the two germline ends. CDR1 is SGHRS and CDR2 is YFSETQ in the germline V gene. The CDR3 runs 16 residues.

V usage is TRBV5-1 and J usage is TRBJ1-3, with D possibly TRBD1 on 5 matching bases. The receptor was derived from a woman aged 25 to 39 who had been exposed to COVID-19. Sequenced material: PBMCs or T cells enriched from blood (not recorded which). The CDR3 nucleotides read TGCGCCAGCAGCTTTGAGGGACTTTACTCTGGAAACACCATATATTTT. Protein product: CASSFEGLYSGNTIYF.